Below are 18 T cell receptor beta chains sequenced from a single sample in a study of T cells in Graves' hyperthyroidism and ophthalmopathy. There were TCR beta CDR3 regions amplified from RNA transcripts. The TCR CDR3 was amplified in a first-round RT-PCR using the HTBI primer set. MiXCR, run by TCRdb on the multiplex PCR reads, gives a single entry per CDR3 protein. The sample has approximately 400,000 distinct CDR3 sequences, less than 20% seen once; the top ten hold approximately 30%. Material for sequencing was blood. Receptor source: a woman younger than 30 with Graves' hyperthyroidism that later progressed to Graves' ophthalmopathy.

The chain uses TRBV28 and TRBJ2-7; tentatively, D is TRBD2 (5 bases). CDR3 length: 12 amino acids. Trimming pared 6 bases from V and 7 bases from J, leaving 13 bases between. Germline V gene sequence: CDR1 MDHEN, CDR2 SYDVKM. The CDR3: CASSPGQREQYF. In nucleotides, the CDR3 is TGTGCCAGCAGCCCCGGCCAGCGGGAGCAGTACTTC.

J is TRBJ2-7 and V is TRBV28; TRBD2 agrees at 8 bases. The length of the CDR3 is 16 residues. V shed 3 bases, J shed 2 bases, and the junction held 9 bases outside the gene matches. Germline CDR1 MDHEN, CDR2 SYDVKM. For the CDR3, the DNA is TGTGCCAGCAGTTTTCCTCTAGCGGGCCCAACCTACGAGCAGTACTTC. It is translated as CASSFPLAGPTYEQYF.

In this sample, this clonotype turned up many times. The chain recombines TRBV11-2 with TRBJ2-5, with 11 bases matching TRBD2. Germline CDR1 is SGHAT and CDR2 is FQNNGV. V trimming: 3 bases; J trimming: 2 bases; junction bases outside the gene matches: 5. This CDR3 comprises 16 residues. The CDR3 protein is CASSLALAGGQETQYF. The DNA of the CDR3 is TGTGCCAGCAGCTTGGCCTTAGCGGGAGGGCAAGAGACCCAGTACTTC.

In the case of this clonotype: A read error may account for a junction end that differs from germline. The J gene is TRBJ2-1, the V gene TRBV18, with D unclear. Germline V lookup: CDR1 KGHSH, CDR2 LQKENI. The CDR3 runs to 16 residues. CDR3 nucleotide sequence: TGTGCCGGCTCACCACTCAGCCACGGGCCGACGAATGAGCAGTTCTTC. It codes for CAGSPLSHGPTNEQFF.

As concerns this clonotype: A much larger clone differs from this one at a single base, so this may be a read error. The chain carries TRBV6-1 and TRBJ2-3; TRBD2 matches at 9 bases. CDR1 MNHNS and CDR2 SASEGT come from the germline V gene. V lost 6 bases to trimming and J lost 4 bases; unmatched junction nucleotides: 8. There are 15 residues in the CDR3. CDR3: CASRRTSVSADTQYF. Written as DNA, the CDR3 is TGTGCCAGCAGACGGACTAGCGTATCGGCAGATACGCAGTATTTT.

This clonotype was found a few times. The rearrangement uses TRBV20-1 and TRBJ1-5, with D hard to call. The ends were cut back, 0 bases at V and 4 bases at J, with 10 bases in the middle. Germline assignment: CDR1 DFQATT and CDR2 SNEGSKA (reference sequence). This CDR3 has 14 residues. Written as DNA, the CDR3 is TGCAGTGCTAGAGATCGAGTGGGTAATCAGCCCCAGCATTTT. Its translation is CSARDRVGNQPQHF.

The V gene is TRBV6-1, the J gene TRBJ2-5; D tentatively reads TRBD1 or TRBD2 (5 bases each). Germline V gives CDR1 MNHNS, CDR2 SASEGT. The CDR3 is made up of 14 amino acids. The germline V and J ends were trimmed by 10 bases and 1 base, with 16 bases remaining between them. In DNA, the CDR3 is TGTGCCACCCGGTGGGGACGACGCCAAGAGACCCAGTACTTC. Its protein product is CATRWGRRQETQYF.

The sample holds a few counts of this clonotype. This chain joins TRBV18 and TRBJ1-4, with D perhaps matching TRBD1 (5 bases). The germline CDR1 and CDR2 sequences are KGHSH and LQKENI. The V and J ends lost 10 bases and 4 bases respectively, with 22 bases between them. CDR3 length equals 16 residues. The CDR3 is CATTARDGAINEKLFF. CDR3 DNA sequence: TGTGCCACAACCGCCAGGGACGGGGCCATTAATGAAAAACTGTTTTTT.

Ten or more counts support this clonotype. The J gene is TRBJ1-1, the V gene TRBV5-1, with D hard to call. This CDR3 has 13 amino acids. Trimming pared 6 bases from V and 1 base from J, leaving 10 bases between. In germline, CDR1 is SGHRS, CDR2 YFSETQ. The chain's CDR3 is CASKTFGNTEAFF. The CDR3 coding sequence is TGCGCCAGCAAAACGTTCGGGAACACTGAAGCTTTCTTT.

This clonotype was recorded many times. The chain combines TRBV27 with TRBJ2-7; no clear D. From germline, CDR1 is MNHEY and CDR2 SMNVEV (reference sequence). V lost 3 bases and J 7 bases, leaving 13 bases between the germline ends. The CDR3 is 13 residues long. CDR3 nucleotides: TGTGCCAGCAGTTTCGGCAGGTTGGGGGAGCAGTACTTC. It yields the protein CASSFGRLGEQYF.

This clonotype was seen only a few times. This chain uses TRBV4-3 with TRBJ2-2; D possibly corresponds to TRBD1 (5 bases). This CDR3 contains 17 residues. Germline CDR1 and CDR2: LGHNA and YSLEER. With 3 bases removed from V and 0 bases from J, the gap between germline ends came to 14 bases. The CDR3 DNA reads TGCGCCAGCAGCCAGATTGGACATAACGCGAACACCGGGGAGCTGTTTTTT. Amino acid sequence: CASSQIGHNANTGELFF.

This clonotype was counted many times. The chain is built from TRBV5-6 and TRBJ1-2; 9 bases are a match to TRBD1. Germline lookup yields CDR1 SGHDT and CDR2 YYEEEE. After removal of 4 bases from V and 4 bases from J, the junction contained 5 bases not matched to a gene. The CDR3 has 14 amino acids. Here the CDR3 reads CASSAGQGSYGYTF. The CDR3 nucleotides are TGTGCCAGCAGCGCTGGACAGGGGTCCTATGGCTACACCTTC.

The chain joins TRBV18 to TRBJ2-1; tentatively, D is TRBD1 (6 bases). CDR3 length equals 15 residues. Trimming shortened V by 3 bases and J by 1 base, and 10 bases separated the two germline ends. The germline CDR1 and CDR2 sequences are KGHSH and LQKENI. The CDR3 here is CASSPFTGSYNEQFF. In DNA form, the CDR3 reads TGTGCCAGCTCACCTTTTACAGGGTCCTACAATGAGCAGTTCTTC. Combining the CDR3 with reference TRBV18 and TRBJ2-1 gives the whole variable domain NAGVMQNPRHLVRRRGQEARLRCSPMKGHSHVYWYRQLPEEGLKFMVYLQKENIIDESGMPKERFSAEFPKEGPSILRIQQVVRGDSAAYFCASSPFTGSYNEQFFGPGTRLTVL.

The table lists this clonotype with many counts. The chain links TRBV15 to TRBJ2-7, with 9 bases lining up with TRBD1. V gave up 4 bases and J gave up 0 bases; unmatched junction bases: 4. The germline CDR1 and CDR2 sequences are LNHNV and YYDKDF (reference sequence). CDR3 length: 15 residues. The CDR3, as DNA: TGTGCCACCAGCAAGCTGGACAGGGGCTCCTACGAGCAGTACTTC. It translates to CATSKLDRGSYEQYF.

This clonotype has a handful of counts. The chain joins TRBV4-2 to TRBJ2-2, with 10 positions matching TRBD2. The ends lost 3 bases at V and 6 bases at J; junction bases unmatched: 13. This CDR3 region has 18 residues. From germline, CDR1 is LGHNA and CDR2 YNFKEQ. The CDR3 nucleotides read TGTGCCAGCAGCCACGAGGGACTAGCGTCGACTCGTCCCGGGGAGCTGTTTTTT. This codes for CASSHEGLASTRPGELFF.

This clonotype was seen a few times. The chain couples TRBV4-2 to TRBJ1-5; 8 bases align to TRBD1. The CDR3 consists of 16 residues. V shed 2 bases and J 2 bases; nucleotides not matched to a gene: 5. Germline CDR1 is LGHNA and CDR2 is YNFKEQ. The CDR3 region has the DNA TGTGCCAGCAGCCAACCAGGGGGCAGGGGCAATCAGCCCCAGCATTTT. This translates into CASSQPGGRGNQPQHF.

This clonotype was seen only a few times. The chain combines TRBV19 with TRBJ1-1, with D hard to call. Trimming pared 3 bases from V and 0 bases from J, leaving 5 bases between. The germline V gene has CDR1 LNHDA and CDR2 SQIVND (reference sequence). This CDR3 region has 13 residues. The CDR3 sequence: CASSILLNTEAFF. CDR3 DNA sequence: TGTGCCAGTAGTATTTTACTGAACACTGAAGCTTTCTTT. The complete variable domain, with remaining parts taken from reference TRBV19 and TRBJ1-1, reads DGGITQSPKYLFRKEGQNVTLSCEQNLNHDAMYWYRQDPGQGLRLIYYSQIVNDFQKGDIAEGYSVSREKKESFPLTVTSAQKNPTAFYLCASSILLNTEAFFGQGTRLTVV.

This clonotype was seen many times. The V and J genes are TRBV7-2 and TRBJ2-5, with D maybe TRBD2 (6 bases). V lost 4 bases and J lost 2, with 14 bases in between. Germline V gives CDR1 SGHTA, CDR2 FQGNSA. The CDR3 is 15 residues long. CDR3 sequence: CASSSSGVEQETQYF. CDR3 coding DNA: TGTGCCAGCAGCTCCTCGGGAGTCGAACAAGAGACCCAGTACTTC.